The present T cell receptor (beta chain) was sequenced within a study of blood T cell repertoires in COVID-19. Data came from immunoSEQ multiplex PCR; TCRdb stores just in-frame clones and leaves some out. The data show tens of thousands of clones, with 75% to 80% seen just once and approximately 2.3% held by the top ten. The specimen was peripheral blood. The receptor was derived from a man between 65 and 85 years old with COVID-19, enrolled during active disease.

This chain's CDR3 is CASSVGGVRDYTF. The CDR3 DNA follows: TGTGCCAGCAGTGTAGGGGGGGTTCGAGACTACACCTTC. This chain links TRBV2 with TRBJ1-2; TRBD1 might be the D (6 bases). The CDR3 runs to 13 residues. With 4 bases removed from V and 10 bases from J, the gap between germline ends came to 16 bases. Germline CDR1 reads SNHLY; CDR2 reads FYNNEI.